This T cell receptor (beta chain) was profiled in a study of blood T cells in healthy people across ages. Study details: The capture of about one barcoded beta molecule per two T cells was achieved by template switching. Regarding the study as a whole: CMV infection status of these donors was not known.

Staff drew roughly 10 milliliters of peripheral blood from each donor. Primers used in a second PCR of about 6 to 11 cycles were a sample-barcoded 5' primer and a J-beta primer mix. One entry per CDR3 protein results from TCRdb running MiXCR on the 5' RACE reads. The top ten clones hold roughly a fifth of a sample with about a million distinct CDR3 sequences, about 51% of them seen once. The length of the CDR3 is 16 residues. V gave up 4 bases and J gave up 2 bases, with 17 bases separating them. CDR1 and CDR2 (germline): SGHVS, FNYEAQ. As for this clonotype: What it recognizes is unknown.

Sequencing was carried out using blood. The receptor was derived from an older woman in good health. The J gene is TRBJ1-2, the V gene TRBV7-6; D might be TRBD1 (5 bases). The CDR3 spells CASSSLTGTENYGYTF. DNA for the CDR3: TGTGCCAGCAGCTCCCTGACCGGGACCGAAAACTATGGCTACACCTTC.